This TCR beta chain stems from a study of blood T cell repertoires in COVID-19. The wider study: The origin of the acute and convalescent COVID-19 samples was the United States, Italy and Spain. In each case, the material was cDNA or gDNA derived from T cells, B-cell-depleted T cells, or PBMCs.

TCRdb's copy holds only in-frame clones and misses some; the assay was immunoSEQ multiplex PCR. The sample holds 20,000 to 25,000 clones; 83% are singletons and the top ten take 48%. CDR3 length: 19 residues. V gave up 1 base and J gave up 1 base; unmatched junction bases: 18. CDR1 and CDR2 from the germline V gene are GTSNPN and SVGIG (reference sequence). The sequence came from a man in his 70s with acute or convalescent COVID-19. This chain links TRBV30 with TRBJ1-1, with 7 bases matching TRBD1. The source material was peripheral blood. The CDR3 sequence: CAWSAPSLQGFRQNTEAFF. CDR3 DNA sequence: TGTGCCTGGAGTGCCCCAAGTTTACAGGGGTTTCGACAGAACACTGAAGCTTTCTTT.